This TCR beta chain appears in the sequencing data of a study of Graves' ophthalmopathy and Graves' hyperthyroidism. TCR beta CDR3 regions were amplified from RNA transcripts. First-round RT-PCR relied on HTBI primers, and a second-round multiplex PCR came next. TCRdb passed the multiplex PCR reads through MiXCR, listing each CDR3 protein once. The table shows over a million distinct CDR3 sequences, with about 35% occurring only once. Findings of the study overall: Blood also carried most expanded thyroid clonotypes exceeding 0.001 frequency. The model flagged ophthalmopathy progression at over 60% sensitivity and around 72% specificity.

The CDR3 extends over 12 amino acids. CDR1 and CDR2 (germline): SEHNR, FQNEAQ (reference sequence). V lost 2 bases and J 8 bases, leaving 9 bases between the germline ends. Aged 18 to 65, the patients with hyperthyroidism had under 2 months' duration and were newly diagnosed. In its sample, this clonotype was seen many times. Its target is unknown. The chain couples TRBV7-9 to TRBJ1-2; no definite D call. The sequenced sample consisted of peripheral blood or thyroid tissue (not recorded which). The source of this sequence is an adult man with Graves' hyperthyroidism. CDR3 DNA: TGTGCCAGCAGCTTAAGTACGGGAGGCTACACCTTC. Translating it yields CASSLSTGGYTF.